Listed below are T cell receptor beta chains from one sample, sequenced in a study of blood T cell repertoires in COVID-19. Sequencing used immunoSEQ multiplex PCR; TCRdb keeps in-frame clones, though not all of them. The table records approximately 170,000 clones, approximately 89% of them present only once. The sample was peripheral blood. Receptors originate from a man aged 70-80 years with acute or convalescent COVID-19. CDR3s include the opening cysteine and the closing phenylalanine or tryptophan. A D gene is named only where the DNA matches it firmly. Size is stated for part of the rows, as once, few or many counts, or as a class when the clone is expanded.

v_gene	abundance	d_gene	j_gene	CDR3nt	CDR3aa
TRBV19	-	-	TRBJ1-5	TGTGCCAGTAGTATCCTGGACAGAGGTCAGCCCCAGCATTTT	CASSILDRGQPQHF
TRBV14	-	-	TRBJ1-3	TGTGCCAGCAGCGCAATGAGGTCTGCTGGAAACACCATATATTTT	CASSAMRSAGNTIYF
TRBV3-1/TRBV3-2	-	-	TRBJ2-7	TGTGCCAGCAGCCGCGGAGGAGTCATCTACGAGCAGTACTTC	CASSRGGVIYEQYF
TRBV11-2	-	TRBD2	TRBJ2-1	TGTGCCAGCAGCTTAGGCGGGAGGAGCTCCTACAATGAGCAGTTCTTC	CASSLGGRSSYNEQFF
TRBV19	-	-	TRBJ2-7	TGTGCCAGTAGTACAACAGGGCAATCCTACGAGCAGTACTTC	CASSTTGQSYEQYF
TRBV4-1	-	TRBD2	TRBJ2-1	TGCGCCAGCAGTTCAGGCCCCGGCGGGAGTAACTATGAGCAGTTCTTC	CASSSGPGGSNYEQFF
TRBV5-1	-	TRBD1	TRBJ2-1	TGCGCCAGCAGCTTGGCCCGTTATAGACAGGGGGGTAACAATGAGCAGTTCTTC	CASSLARYRQGGNNEQFF
TRBV4-2	-	TRBD2	TRBJ2-3	TGTGCCAGCAGCCAACGCGGGAGGAGGGGCACAGATACGCAGTATTTT	CASSQRGRRGTDTQYF
TRBV7-9	-	-	TRBJ2-3	TGTGCCAGCAGGGACAGCGATTCGGATACGCAGTATTTT	CASRDSDSDTQYF
TRBV2	-	-	TRBJ1-5	TGTGCCAGCAGTTACCAGGGGTTTAATCAGCCCCAGCATTTT	CASSYQGFNQPQHF
TRBV3-1/TRBV3-2	-	TRBD2	TRBJ2-5	TGTGCCGTCCCTGGGAATCTAGCGGCGGGGGAGACCCAGTACTTC	CAVPGNLAAGETQYF
TRBV3-1/TRBV3-2	-	-	TRBJ2-5	TGTGCCAGCAGCCAACCTGCCGCACTTCAAGAGACCCAGTACTTC	CASSQPAALQETQYF
TRBV9	few	TRBD2	TRBJ2-2	TGTGCCAGCAGCACGAGCAGCGGGATAGGAGATCCCGGGGAGCTGTTTTTT	CASSTSSGIGDPGELFF
TRBV18	once	TRBD2	TRBJ2-5	TGTGCCAGCTCACCTGCGGGGGGGCCTGAAGAGACCCAGTACTTC	CASSPAGGPEETQYF
TRBV28	few	-	TRBJ1-1	TGTGCCAGCACTTCGGGACAAGTATTATTTGAAGCTTTCTTT	CASTSGQVLFEAFF
TRBV28	-	TRBD2	TRBJ2-4	TGTGCCAGCATCACGAGGACTAGCGGGGGGGCTGCCAAAAACATTCAGTACTTC	CASITRTSGGAAKNIQYF
TRBV11-2	few	TRBD1	TRBJ2-5	TGTGCCAGCAGCTTGCTAATCGGGCAGGGGGCCGGTTTGGCCCAGTACTTC	CASSLLIGQGAGLAQYF
TRBV23-1	-	TRBD1	TRBJ1-5	TGCGCCAGCAATCCAACAGGGGGCCGAAATCAGCCCCAGCATTTT	CASNPTGGRNQPQHF
TRBV19	-	TRBD1	TRBJ1-1	TGTGCCAGTATGGACGGACAGGGGTGGACTGAAGCTTTCTTT	CASMDGQGWTEAFF
TRBV27	-	-	TRBJ2-5	TGTGCCAGCAGTTTCCTGTCGACAGCTCAAGAGACCCAGTACTTC	CASSFLSTAQETQYF
TRBV5-1	-	-	TRBJ2-1	TGCGCCAGCAGCTTGGTGAGGGACTCCTACAATGAGCAGTTCTTC	CASSLVRDSYNEQFF
TRBV7-9	-	TRBD2	TRBJ2-5	TGTGCCAGCAGCCCGCCCTGGCGTAGCGGGACCCATAATGGAGAGACCCAGTACTTC	CASSPPWRSGTHNGETQYF
TRBV7-2	-	-	TRBJ2-1	TGTGCCAGCAGCTTAAGCTCGTACAATGAGCAGTTCTTC	CASSLSSYNEQFF
TRBV5-5	-	TRBD2	TRBJ2-7	TGTGCCAGCAGCCTCAAACGGACTAGCGGCGGCAACGAGCAGTACTTC	CASSLKRTSGGNEQYF
TRBV7-9	few	-	TRBJ2-1	TGTGCCAGCAGCTCGAATCTAGCGACTAATGAGCAGTTCTTC	CASSSNLATNEQFF
TRBV4-1	-	TRBD1	TRBJ2-6	TGCGCCAGCAGCGGACAGGGCTCTGGGGCCAACGTCCTGACTTTC	CASSGQGSGANVLTF
TRBV7-8	-	TRBD2	TRBJ2-2	TGTGCCAGCAGCATAGGACTAGCTCCTCCCGGGGAGCTGTTTTTT	CASSIGLAPPGELFF
TRBV3-1/TRBV3-2	-	-	TRBJ2-1	TGTGCCAGCAGACAGAAGGCGAGACATGAGCAGTTCTTC	CASRQKARHEQFF
TRBV7-2	-	-	TRBJ2-1	TGTGCCAGCAGCTTAGACGGCGGCGGCTACAATGAGCAGTTCTTC	CASSLDGGGYNEQFF
TRBV20-1	-	TRBD2	TRBJ2-7	TGCAGTGCTAGTTTGGGACTAGCGGCCTACGAGCAGTACTTC	CSASLGLAAYEQYF
TRBV6-2/TRBV6-3	-	TRBD2	TRBJ2-7	TGTGCCAGCAGTTGGATTAGCGGGGGTGGATCGGGCGAGCAGTACTTC	CASSWISGGGSGEQYF
TRBV7-2	-	-	TRBJ1-5	TGTGCCAGCAGCCCAGCATTTTCCCGGGGCAATCAGCCCCAGCATTTT	CASSPAFSRGNQPQHF
TRBV27	-	TRBD2	TRBJ2-1	TGTGCCAGCAGTTTTTCGACTAGCGGGGGGAATGAGCAGTTCTTC	CASSFSTSGGNEQFF
TRBV10-3	-	-	TRBJ2-3	TGTGCCATCAGTGAATCCGGGACCCCAGGGGGCACAGATACGCAGTATTTT	CAISESGTPGGTDTQYF
TRBV18	-	TRBD1	TRBJ2-7	TGTGCCAGCTCACCACGGGACAGGAGCTCCTACGAGCAGTACTTC	CASSPRDRSSYEQYF
TRBV30	-	TRBD1	TRBJ1-6	TGTGCCTGGGAACCACGGGGACAGGGGAATTCACCCCTCCACTTT	CAWEPRGQGNSPLHF
TRBV27	-	-	TRBJ1-5	TGTGCCAGCAGTTTCGGGTGGGATCAGCCCCAGCATTTT	CASSFGWDQPQHF
TRBV10-1	-	-	TRBJ1-2	TGCGCCAGCAGCCGAGCCCGTAACTATGGCTACACCTTC	CASSRARNYGYTF
TRBV4-1	-	TRBD1	TRBJ1-2	TGCGCCAGCAGCCTTCGACAGGGAGACTATGGCTACACCTTC	CASSLRQGDYGYTF
TRBV9	-	-	TRBJ2-2	TGTGCCAGCAGCGTTAGGACAGCGAGCACCGGGGAGCTGTTTTTT	CASSVRTASTGELFF
TRBV7-3	-	-	TRBJ1-6	TGTGCCAGCAGCTTAGTGTCGGGATCACCCCTCCACTTT	CASSLVSGSPLHF
TRBV28	few	TRBD1	TRBJ1-5	TGTGCCAGCAGTTTTGGACAGGGGATGGGGGCCCAGCATTTT	CASSFGQGMGAQHF
TRBV7-3	-	-	TRBJ1-5	TGTGCCAGCAGCCCGCATCGACAGTCCTGGAGGGGTCTTAGCAATCAGCCCCAGCATTTT	CASSPHRQSWRGLSNQPQHF
TRBV28	-	-	TRBJ1-3	TGTGCCAGCAGTTTAGGACACTCTGGAAACACCATATATTTT	CASSLGHSGNTIYF
TRBV9	-	-	TRBJ1-3	TGTGCCAGCGCAGGATCGTTTGGAAACACCATATATTTT	CASAGSFGNTIYF
TRBV6-1	few	-	TRBJ1-5	TGTGCCAGCAGTGAAGCGGCACGATTCAGCAATCAGCCCCAGCATTTT	CASSEAARFSNQPQHF
TRBV5-1	-	TRBD1	TRBJ1-4	TGCGCCAGCAGCTTGGGTCAGGGGGTGGTCAATGAAAAACTGTTTTTT	CASSLGQGVVNEKLFF
TRBV18	-	-	TRBJ1-5	TGTGCCAGCTCATCCCCTTCGGGGCCCCAGCATTTT	CASSSPSGPQHF
TRBV24-1	-	TRBD1	TRBJ1-2	TGTGCCACCAGTGATATCAGACAGGGAAACTATGGCTACACCTTC	CATSDIRQGNYGYTF
TRBV6-1	-	TRBD2	TRBJ2-7	TGTGCCAGCAGTGAAGGGCTAGCGGTAGCTCTCTACGAGCAGTACTTC	CASSEGLAVALYEQYF
TRBV28	-	TRBD1	TRBJ2-7	TGTGCCAGCCTTAGGGGACAGGGATCCGAGCAGTACTTC	CASLRGQGSEQYF
TRBV5-8	-	-	TRBJ1-1	TGTGCCAGCAGCTCAGGGTCGTGGCTTGGGATTGGAAACACTGAAGCTTTCTTT	CASSSGSWLGIGNTEAFF
TRBV5-4	-	-	TRBJ2-7	TGTGCCAGCAGCCAAACAGGGTCGACTTCCTACGAGCAGTACTTC	CASSQTGSTSYEQYF